Detailed here is one T cell receptor (beta chain). Its antigen is currently unknown. The data originate from a study of cytomegalovirus exposure and HLA in healthy donors. Study context: Among the approximately 410 genotyped donors, approximately 81% were placed in the Caucasian-associated ancestry cluster. Regarding the study as a whole: Cytomegalovirus status, reportedly, was diagnosed with high specificity and sensitivity by the classifier.

Researchers ran the PCR with 60 Vbeta and 13 Jbeta primers. Assay: immunoSEQ multiplex PCR; the TCRdb copy retains only in-frame clones and omits some. The sample lists about 150,000 clones, approximately 79% occurring once. The CDR3 totals 13 residues. V was clipped by 6 bases and J by 5 bases, with 13 bases between them. From germline, CDR1 is MNHNS and CDR2 SASEGT. Those who donated were healthy bone marrow donors. J is TRBJ1-1 and V is TRBV6-1; no firm D call. Specimen: PBMCs. This TCR was sampled from a male donor in good health and CMV-seronegative. CDR3 residues: CASRAGGRTEAFF. The CDR3 DNA reads as TGTGCCAGCAGGGCAGGAGGGAGGACTGAAGCTTTCTTT.